This T cell receptor (beta chain) was documented in a study of beta chain features in type 1 diabetes. As for the study in general: Healthy donors and patients had similar age, gender and cell yields.

Germline V gene lookup returns CDR1 SGHRS and CDR2 YFSETQ. This CDR3 is built from 14 residues. Losses at the gene ends were 5 bases for V and 6 bases for J; bases not matched to a gene: 8. The study reverse transcribed the entire isolated RNA, so it sequenced expressed TCRB transcripts. The assay was immunoSEQ multiplex PCR, and TCRdb's table has in-frame clones only and misses some. Among hundreds of thousands of clones listed, 15% to 17% were seen once. This clone was counted only a few times. Its target is not known. Broader study findings: Moderately but significantly shorter TCRB CDR3s were found in Type 1 diabetes patients in all four CD4+ subsets. Individuals with type 1 diabetes displayed fewer insertions and more deletions at VDJ junctions.

The sample consisted of naive CD4+ T cells from blood. The J gene is TRBJ2-1, the V gene TRBV5-1, with 7 bases aligning to TRBD1. This clonotype originated in a man between 18 and 29 years old in good health. CDR3 sequence (DNA): TGCGCCAGCAGGCAGGGGGACGTCGTCAATGAGCAGTTCTTC. It yields the protein CASRQGDVVNEQFF.